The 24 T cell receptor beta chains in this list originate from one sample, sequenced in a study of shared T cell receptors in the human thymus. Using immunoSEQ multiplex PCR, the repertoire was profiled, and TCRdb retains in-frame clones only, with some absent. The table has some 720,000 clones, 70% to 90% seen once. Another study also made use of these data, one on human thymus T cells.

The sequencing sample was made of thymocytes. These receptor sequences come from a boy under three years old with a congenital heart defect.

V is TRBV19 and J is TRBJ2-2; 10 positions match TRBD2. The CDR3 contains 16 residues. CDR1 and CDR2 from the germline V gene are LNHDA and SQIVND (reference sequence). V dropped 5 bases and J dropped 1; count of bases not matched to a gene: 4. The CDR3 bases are TGTGCCAGTAGTCCCGGACTAGCGGTGAACACCGGGGAGCTGTTTTTT. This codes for CASSPGLAVNTGELFF.

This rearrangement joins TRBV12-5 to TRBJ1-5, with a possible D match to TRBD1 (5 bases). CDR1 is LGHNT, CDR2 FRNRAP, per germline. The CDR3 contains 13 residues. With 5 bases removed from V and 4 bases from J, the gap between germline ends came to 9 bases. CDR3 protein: CASGRGPNQPQHF. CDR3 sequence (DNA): TGTGCTAGTGGTAGGGGTCCGAATCAGCCCCAGCATTTT. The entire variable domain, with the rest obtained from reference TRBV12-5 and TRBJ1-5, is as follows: DARVTQTPRHKVTEMGQEVTMRCQPILGHNTVFWYRQTMMQGLELLAYFRNRAPLDDSGMPKDRFSAEMPDATLATLKIQPSEPRDSAVYFCASGRGPNQPQHFGDGTRLSIL.

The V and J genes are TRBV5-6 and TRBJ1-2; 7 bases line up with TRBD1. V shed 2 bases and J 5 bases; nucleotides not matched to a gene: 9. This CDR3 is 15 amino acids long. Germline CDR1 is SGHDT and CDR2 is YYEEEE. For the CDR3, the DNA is TGTGCCAGCAGCTTCGAGGGGGCGCGGGGATATGGCTACACCTTC. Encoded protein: CASSFEGARGYGYTF.

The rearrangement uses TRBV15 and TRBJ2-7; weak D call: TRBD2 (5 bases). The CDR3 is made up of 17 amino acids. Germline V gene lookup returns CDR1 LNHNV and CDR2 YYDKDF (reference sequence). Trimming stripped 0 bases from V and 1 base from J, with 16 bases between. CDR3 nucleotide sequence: TGTGCCACCAGCAGAGAGAGAGTACTAAGCGGATCCTACGAGCAGTACTTC. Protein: CATSRERVLSGSYEQYF.

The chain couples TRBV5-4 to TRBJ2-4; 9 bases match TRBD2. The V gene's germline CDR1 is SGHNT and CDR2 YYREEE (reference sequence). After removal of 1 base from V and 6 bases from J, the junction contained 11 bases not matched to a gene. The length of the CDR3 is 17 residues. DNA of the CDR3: TGTGCCAGCAGCTTGAGGCGGGAGGGCCCGCCAGGAAACATTCAGTACTTC. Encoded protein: CASSLRREGPPGNIQYF.

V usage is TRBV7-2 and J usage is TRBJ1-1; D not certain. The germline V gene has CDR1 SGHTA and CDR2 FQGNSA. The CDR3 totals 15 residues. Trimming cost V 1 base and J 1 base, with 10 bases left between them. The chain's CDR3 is CASSLGARPNTEAFF. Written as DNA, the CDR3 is TGTGCCAGCAGCTTAGGAGCTAGACCGAACACTGAAGCTTTCTTT.

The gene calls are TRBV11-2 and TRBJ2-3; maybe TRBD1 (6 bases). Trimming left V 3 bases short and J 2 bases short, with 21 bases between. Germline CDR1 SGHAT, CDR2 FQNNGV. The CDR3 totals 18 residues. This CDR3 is CASSLKRRDQGPTDTQYF. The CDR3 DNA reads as TGTGCCAGCAGCTTGAAGCGGAGAGACCAGGGGCCCACAGATACGCAGTATTTT.

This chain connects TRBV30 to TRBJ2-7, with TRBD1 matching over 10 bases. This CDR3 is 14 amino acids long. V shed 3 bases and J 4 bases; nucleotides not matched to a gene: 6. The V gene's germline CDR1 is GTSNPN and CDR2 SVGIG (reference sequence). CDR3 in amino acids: CAWRSGQGLYEQYF. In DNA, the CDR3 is TGTGCCTGGAGGTCGGGACAGGGGCTATACGAGCAGTACTTC.

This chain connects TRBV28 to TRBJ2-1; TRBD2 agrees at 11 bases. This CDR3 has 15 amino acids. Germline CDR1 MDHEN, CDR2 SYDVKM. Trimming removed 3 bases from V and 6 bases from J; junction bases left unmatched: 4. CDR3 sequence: CASSFTSGRGNEQFF. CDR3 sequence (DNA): TGTGCCAGCAGTTTTACTAGCGGGAGAGGCAATGAGCAGTTCTTC.

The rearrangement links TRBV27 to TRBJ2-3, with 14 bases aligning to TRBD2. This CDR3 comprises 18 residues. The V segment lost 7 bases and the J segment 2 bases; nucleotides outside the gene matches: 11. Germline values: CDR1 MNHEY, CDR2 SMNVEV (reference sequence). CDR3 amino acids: CASMGTSGSPRDTDTQYF. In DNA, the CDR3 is TGTGCCAGCATGGGGACTAGCGGGAGCCCCAGGGACACAGATACGCAGTATTTT.

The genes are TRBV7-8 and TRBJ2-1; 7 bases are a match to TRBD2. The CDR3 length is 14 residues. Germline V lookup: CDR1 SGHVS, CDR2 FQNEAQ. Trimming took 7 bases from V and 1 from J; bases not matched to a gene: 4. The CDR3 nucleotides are TGTGCCAGCACCTCGGGAGGTTCCTACAATGAGCAGTTCTTC. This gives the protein CASTSGGSYNEQFF. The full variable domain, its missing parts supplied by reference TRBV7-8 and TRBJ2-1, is GAGVSQSPRYKVAKRGQDVALRCDPISGHVSLFWYQQALGQGPEFLTYFQNEAQLDKSGLPSDRFFAERPEGSVSTLKIQRTQQEDSAVYLCASTSGGSYNEQFFGPGTRLTVL.

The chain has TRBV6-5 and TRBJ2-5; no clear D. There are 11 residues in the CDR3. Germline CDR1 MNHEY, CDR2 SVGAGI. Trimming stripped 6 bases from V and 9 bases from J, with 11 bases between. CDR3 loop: CASSPPPAQYF. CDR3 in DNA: TGTGCCAGCAGCCCTCCCCCGGCCCAGTACTTC.

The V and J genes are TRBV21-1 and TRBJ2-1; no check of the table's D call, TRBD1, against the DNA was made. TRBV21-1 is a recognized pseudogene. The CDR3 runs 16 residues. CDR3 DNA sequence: TGTGCCAGCAGCAGGGGACAGGGGTTCTCCTACAATGAGCAGTTCTTC. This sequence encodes CASSRGQGFSYNEQFF.

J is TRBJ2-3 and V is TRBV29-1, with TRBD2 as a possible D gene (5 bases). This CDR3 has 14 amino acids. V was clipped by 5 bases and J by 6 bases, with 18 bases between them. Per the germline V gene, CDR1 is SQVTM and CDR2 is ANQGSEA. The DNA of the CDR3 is TGCAGCGTTCGCTTAGCGCCCGCCGTGGATACGCAGTATTTT. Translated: CSVRLAPAVDTQYF.

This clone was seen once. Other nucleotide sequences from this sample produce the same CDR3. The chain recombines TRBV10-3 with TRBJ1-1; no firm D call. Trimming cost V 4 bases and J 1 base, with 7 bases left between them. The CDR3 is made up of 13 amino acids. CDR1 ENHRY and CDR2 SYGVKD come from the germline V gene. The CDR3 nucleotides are TGTGCCATCAGTGCGCGGGAGAACACTGAAGCTTTCTTT. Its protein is CAISARENTEAFF.

The CDR3 bases are TGCAGCGTTGAGGTCGGGCCACAGGGACAGTTCCAAGAGACCCAGTACTTC. Translation gives CSVEVGPQGQFQETQYF. V is TRBV29-1 and J is TRBJ2-5; 7 positions match TRBD1. Losses at the gene ends were 3 bases for V and 1 base for J; bases not matched to a gene: 14. Per the germline V gene, CDR1 is SQVTM and CDR2 is ANQGSEA. This CDR3 contains 17 residues.

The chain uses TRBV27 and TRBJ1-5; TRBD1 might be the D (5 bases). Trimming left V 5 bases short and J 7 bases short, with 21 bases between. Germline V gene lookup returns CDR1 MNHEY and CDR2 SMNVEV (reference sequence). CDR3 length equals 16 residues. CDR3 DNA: TGTGCCAGCAGTCCCAATTCTCAGGGTCGTTACCAGCCCCAGCATTTT. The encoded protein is CASSPNSQGRYQPQHF.

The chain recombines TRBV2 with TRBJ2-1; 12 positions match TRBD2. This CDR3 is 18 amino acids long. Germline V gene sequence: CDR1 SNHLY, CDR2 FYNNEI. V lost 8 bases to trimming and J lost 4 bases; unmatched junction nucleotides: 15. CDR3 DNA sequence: TGTGCCAGCCAGCTTCTGGGGACGGGACTAGCGGGTTACAATGAGCAGTTCTTC. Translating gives CASQLLGTGLAGYNEQFF.

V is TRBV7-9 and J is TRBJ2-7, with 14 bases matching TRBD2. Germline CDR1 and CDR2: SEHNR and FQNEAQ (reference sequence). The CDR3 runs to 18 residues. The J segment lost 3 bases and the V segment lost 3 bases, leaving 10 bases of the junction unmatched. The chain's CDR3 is CASSLGAGTSGSLYEQYF. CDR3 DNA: TGTGCCAGCAGCTTGGGAGCCGGGACTAGCGGGAGTCTCTACGAGCAGTACTTC.

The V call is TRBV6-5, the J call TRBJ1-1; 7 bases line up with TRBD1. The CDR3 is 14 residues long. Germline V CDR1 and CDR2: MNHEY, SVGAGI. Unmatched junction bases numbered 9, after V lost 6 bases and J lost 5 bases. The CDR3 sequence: CASRPKTGRTEAFF. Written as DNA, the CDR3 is TGTGCCAGCAGACCCAAGACAGGGAGGACTGAAGCTTTCTTT.

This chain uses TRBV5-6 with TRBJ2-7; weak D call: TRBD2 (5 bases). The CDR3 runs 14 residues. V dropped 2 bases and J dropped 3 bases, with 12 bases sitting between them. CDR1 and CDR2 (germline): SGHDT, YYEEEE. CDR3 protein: CASSLIGDNYEQYF. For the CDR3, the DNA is TGTGCCAGCAGCTTAATCGGGGATAACTACGAGCAGTACTTC.

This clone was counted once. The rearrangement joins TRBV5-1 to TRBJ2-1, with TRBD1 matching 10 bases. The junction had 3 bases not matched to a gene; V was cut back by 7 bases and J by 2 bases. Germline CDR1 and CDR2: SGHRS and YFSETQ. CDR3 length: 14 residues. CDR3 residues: CASGDRGPYNEQFF. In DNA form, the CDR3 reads TGCGCCAGCGGGGACAGGGGACCCTACAATGAGCAGTTCTTC.

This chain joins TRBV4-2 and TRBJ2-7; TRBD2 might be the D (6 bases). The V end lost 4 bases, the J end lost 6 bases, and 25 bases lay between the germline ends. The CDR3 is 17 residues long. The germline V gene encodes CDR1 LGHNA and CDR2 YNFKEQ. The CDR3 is CASSPTAGSGDPREQYF. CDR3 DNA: TGTGCCAGCAGCCCCACGGCGGGTAGCGGAGACCCCCGCGAGCAGTACTTC.

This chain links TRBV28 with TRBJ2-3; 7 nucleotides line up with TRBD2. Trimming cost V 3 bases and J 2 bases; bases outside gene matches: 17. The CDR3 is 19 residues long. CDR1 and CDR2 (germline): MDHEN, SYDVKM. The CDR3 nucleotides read TGTGCCAGCAGTTTGGGCCCCGGCGGGAGTGCGTTCGTCACAGATACGCAGTATTTT. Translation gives CASSLGPGGSAFVTDTQYF.